This TCR beta chain was recorded in a study of identical twins. This clonotype was picked up a small number of times. No antigen is known for it. CDR1 is MNHEY and CDR2 is SVGAGI in the germline V gene. J gave up 1 base and V 0 bases, and 6 bases lay outside the gene matches. The CDR3 sequence is 16 residues long. A universal primer site arose from template switching, and cDNA bore unique molecular identifiers. TCRdb recomputed calls from the 5' RACE reads with MiXCR, one row per CDR3 protein. The table shows 460,000 or so distinct CDR3 sequences, with 13% to 15% occurring only once. The study's findings and limits: Insertions were reduced in abundant cord blood beta clonotypes but not in memory repertoires.

The sample was also reused in another study, on yellow fever vaccine responses in identical twins.

The chain recombines TRBV6-5 with TRBJ2-7; TRBD1 agrees at 7 bases. The clonotype was recovered from a woman aged 18-29 years in good health. Input material: CD4+ T cells sorted from blood. The CDR3 is CASSYSVGTASYEQYF. The CDR3 DNA reads TGTGCCAGCAGTTACTCGGTTGGGACAGCATCCTACGAGCAGTACTTC.